This TCR beta chain emerged from a study of molecular identifiers for immune sequencing clone quantification. The study's findings and limits: One cell's worth of spiked Jurkat TCR RNA was reportedly detectable among roughly 1 million naive cells. Highly expanded clone sizes could be underestimated through barcode sharing by identical TCR molecules.

On this clonotype: Its target is unknown.

In the sort, naive CD8 T cells were defined as CD8+CD4-CCR7+CD45RA+. Previously described methods with listed TCR primers produced the bulk TCR libraries. TCRdb re-called the PCR reads through MiXCR, storing one row per CDR3 protein. The sample has 600,000 to 650,000 distinct CDR3 sequences, less than 20% seen once. The clonotype comes from a human donor in good health. Some libraries in this study had Jurkat cell RNA spiked in. The material sequenced was naive CD8+ T cells from blood, with Jurkat cell RNA spiked in. Sample subset: FACS-sorted CD8+CD4-CCR7+CD45RA+ naive T cells.

Here the CDR3 DNA reads TGTGCCAGCACCGCTGGACAACCGAACACTGAAGCTTTCTTT. It yields the protein CASTAGQPNTEAFF. The rearrangement joins TRBV7-9 to TRBJ1-1; D perhaps matches TRBD1 (5 bases). The CDR3 contains 14 residues. V was clipped by 7 bases and J by 1 base, with 13 bases between them. Looked up from germline, CDR1 is SEHNR and CDR2 is FQNEAQ (reference sequence).